This T cell receptor (beta chain) was sequenced in a study of T-cell reconstitution after alpha-beta-depleted transplantation in children. CDR1 is LGHNA, CDR2 YNFKEQ, per germline. This CDR3 spans 12 amino acids. Trimming cost V 3 bases and J 5 bases, with 7 bases left between them. Many counts were recorded for this clonotype. It was with unique molecular identifiers that the TCRbeta library was prepared. TCRdb passed the PCR reads through MiXCR, listing each CDR3 protein once. The data contain a few hundred thousand distinct CDR3 sequences, roughly an eighth of them singletons. The sample in question was PBMCs from the stem cell graft donor, obtained from the stem cell graft. The chain carries TRBV4-2 and TRBJ1-2; D unresolved. The sequence came from a human donor who donated a stem cell graft to a child with combined immunodeficiency. Written as DNA, the CDR3 is TGTGCCAGCAGCCACCCAGCATATGGCTACACCTTC. This translates into CASSHPAYGYTF.